This T cell receptor (beta chain) came from a study of response to subunit inactivated influenza vaccine. MiXCR, run by TCRdb on the RT-PCR reads, gives a single entry per CDR3 protein. This sample has 430,000 or so distinct CDR3 sequences, with over 9.5% found just once. V lost 5 bases, J lost 3 bases, and 22 bases lay in between. Germline V gene lookup returns CDR1 MNHEY and CDR2 SMNVEV (reference sequence). This CDR3 is 17 amino acids long. On this clonotype: Its antigen remains unidentified.

The study's findings and limits: Authors suggested each seasonal influenza vaccination recruits few new T cells.

This sample comprised PBMCs from blood, obtained roughly 6 weeks after vaccination. This receptor was identified in a man in his fifties or sixties who received an inactivated influenza vaccine. This chain links TRBV27 with TRBJ1-1; D uncertain. The CDR3 DNA sequence: TGTGCCAGCAGTCCTTTCAGGCGCATCGGTAGGGACACTGAAGCTTTCTTT. Translation: CASSPFRRIGRDTEAFF.